The count of the clone carrying this TCR beta chain is one. The CDR3 has 11 residues. Germline V gene sequence: CDR1 WNHNN, CDR2 SYGVQD (reference sequence). Trimming pared 3 bases from V and 10 bases from J, leaving 7 bases between. The data are from a study of blood T cell repertoires in COVID-19. On the study more broadly: Samples taken during acute and convalescent COVID-19 were collected in the United States, Italy and Spain. T cells, B-cell-depleted T cells, or PBMCs supplied cDNA or gDNA.

In the authors' methods: The assay estimated nucleated cells by amplifying reference gene primers. The assay was immunoSEQ multiplex PCR, and TCRdb's table has in-frame clones only and misses some. Clonal size and the V and J genes are those of that table, whereas D and trimming came from the DNA. The sample shows tens of thousands of clones, almost 90% of them seen only once. The chain links TRBV10-1 to TRBJ2-1; no firm D call. The specimen was peripheral blood. The origin of this receptor is a woman in her seventies with acute or convalescent COVID-19. The CDR3 nucleotides read TGCGCCAGCAGTGACTCGCGGGAGCAGTTCTTC. Its translation: CASSDSREQFF.